Following are 30 T cell receptor beta chains from one sample sequenced in a study of T cells after yellow fever vaccination. TCRdb processed the 5' RACE reads anew with MiXCR; each CDR3 protein has one entry. This sample has roughly 260,000 distinct CDR3 sequences; over 10% occur once, and the top ten carry about 0.51%. The sample here was CD4+ T cells sorted from PBMCs, taken 45 days after the yellow fever booster vaccination. Receptor source: a man aged 25 to 40 who received the YFV17D yellow fever vaccine.

The chain couples TRBV5-1 to TRBJ2-5, with 9 nucleotides matching TRBD1. The CDR3 covers 13 residues. Germline V lookup: CDR1 SGHRS, CDR2 YFSETQ. Losses at the gene ends were 7 bases for V and 2 bases for J; bases not matched to a gene: 3. This CDR3 reads CASRDRDQETQYF. The CDR3 nucleotides read TGCGCCAGCCGGGACAGGGATCAAGAGACCCAGTACTTC.

The genes are TRBV5-1 and TRBJ2-5; TRBD2 might be the D (6 bases). CDR1 is SGHRS, CDR2 YFSETQ, per germline. This CDR3 comprises 14 residues. Trimming cost V 7 bases and J 2 bases, with 15 bases left between them. CDR3 region: CASSSSVLQETQYF. The CDR3 DNA is TGCGCCAGCTCCTCTAGCGTCTTACAAGAGACCCAGTACTTC. The full variable domain, with the rest looked up from reference TRBV5-1 and TRBJ2-5, is KAGVTQTPRYLIKTRGQQVTLSCSPISGHRSVSWYQQTPGQGLQFLFEYFSETQRNKGNFPGRFSGRQFSNSRSEMNVSTLELGDSALYLCASSSSVLQETQYFGPGTRLLVL.

The V call is TRBV12-3 or TRBV12-4, the J call TRBJ2-4, with D perhaps matching TRBD1 or TRBD2 (6 bases each). This CDR3 region has 15 residues. The germline V and J ends were trimmed by 7 bases and 0 bases, with 13 bases remaining between them. Here the CDR3 DNA reads TGTGCCAGCACGAAGGGGGGCCTAGCCAAAAACATTCAGTACTTC. Protein: CASTKGGLAKNIQYF.

This clonotype was seen more than once but under ten times. The chain uses TRBV5-1 and TRBJ2-1; D is unclear. The CDR3 covers 16 residues. With 0 bases removed from V and 2 bases from J, the gap between germline ends came to 12 bases. Germline CDR1 reads SGHRS; CDR2 reads YFSETQ. The CDR3 DNA reads TGCGCCAGCAGCTTGGCGCCAGACGGTCCCTACAATGAGCAGTTCTTC. It codes for CASSLAPDGPYNEQFF.

This clonotype was detected only a few times. This chain links TRBV12-3 or TRBV12-4 with TRBJ1-1, with TRBD1 matching 8 bases. This CDR3 comprises 15 residues. With 6 bases clipped from V and 0 bases from J, the junction kept 6 bases outside the gene matches. The CDR3 sequence: CASRTGGIMNTEAFF. Here the CDR3 DNA reads TGTGCCAGCAGAACAGGGGGGATCATGAACACTGAAGCTTTCTTT.

The gene calls are TRBV27 and TRBJ2-7, with 9 bases matching TRBD2. J lost 4 bases, V lost 6 bases, and 4 bases had no gene match. CDR1 and CDR2 from the germline V gene are MNHEY and SMNVEV (reference sequence). This CDR3 is built from 13 residues. CDR3 DNA sequence: TGTGCCAGCAGAGAAGCGGGAGGATACGAGCAGTACTTC. Its protein product is CASREAGGYEQYF.

CDR3 sequence (DNA): TGCGCCAGCAGCTCAGGAGGGCCAACAGATACGCAGTATTTT. Protein: CASSSGGPTDTQYF. The rearrangement joins TRBV5-1 to TRBJ2-3; D perhaps matches TRBD2 (6 bases). The V gene lost 3 bases and the J gene lost 3 bases, with 11 bases spanning the gap. Germline assignment: CDR1 SGHRS and CDR2 YFSETQ. This CDR3 region has 14 residues.

The sample holds a few counts of this clonotype. The chain couples TRBV6-2 or TRBV6-3 to TRBJ2-3; the D gene could be TRBD1 or TRBD2 (5 bases each). The V end lost 2 bases, the J end lost 4 bases, and 13 bases lay between the germline ends. The CDR3 sequence is 15 residues long. The germline CDR1 and CDR2 sequences are MNHEY and SVGEGT. In DNA, the CDR3 is TGTGCCAGCAGTTACGGGGGAGTATGGGCAGATACGCAGTATTTT. Amino acids: CASSYGGVWADTQYF.

CDR3 residues: CASSQEGAGANVLTF. Here the CDR3 DNA reads TGTGCCAGCAGCCAAGAGGGCGCTGGGGCCAACGTCCTGACTTTC. The gene calls are TRBV14 and TRBJ2-6; D is undetermined. The germline V gene encodes CDR1 SGHDN and CDR2 FVKESK. V gave up 0 bases and J gave up 2 bases, with 5 bases separating them. The CDR3 has 15 residues.

The chain uses TRBV6-6 and TRBJ2-7; TRBD2 aligns across 11 bases. Germline V CDR1 and CDR2: MNHNY, SVGAGI (reference sequence). Trimming removed 6 bases from V and 5 bases from J; junction bases left unmatched: 3. The CDR3 extends over 13 amino acids. CDR3 in amino acids: CASSDSGRDEQYF. CDR3 nucleotide sequence: TGTGCCAGCAGCGATAGCGGGAGGGACGAGCAGTACTTC.

This clonotype appeared a few times. The rearrangement links TRBV20-1 to TRBJ1-4; tentatively, D is TRBD1 (6 bases). Per the germline V gene, CDR1 is DFQATT and CDR2 is SNEGSKA (reference sequence). CDR3 length equals 12 residues. The CDR3 here is CSRRGENEKLFF. CDR3 coding DNA: TGCAGCCGTAGGGGGGAGAATGAAAAACTGTTTTTT.

CDR3 DNA sequence: TGTGCCAGTACCCCCAGGGAGGGACGGAGTTACAATGAGCAGTTCTTC. Amino acid sequence: CASTPREGRSYNEQFF. The rearrangement joins TRBV19 to TRBJ2-1; 7 positions agree with TRBD2. The length of the CDR3 is 16 residues. J was trimmed by 4 bases and V by 7 bases; bases with no gene match: 13. Germline V gene data show CDR1 as LNHDA and CDR2 as SQIVND (reference sequence).

The rearrangement links TRBV7-2 to TRBJ2-5, with 13 bases identical to TRBD2. This CDR3 spans 17 amino acids. Looked up from germline, CDR1 is SGHTA and CDR2 is FQGNSA. V shed 4 bases, J shed 4 bases, and the junction held 9 bases outside the gene matches. DNA for the CDR3: TGTGCCAGCAGCTCCCGGACTAGCGGGAGTCCGCCAGAGACCCAGTACTTC. It specifies CASSSRTSGSPPETQYF.

The chain joins TRBV9 to TRBJ1-2, with unresolved D. V was shortened by 4 bases and J by 7 bases, with 29 bases between the two germline ends. The CDR3 extends over 18 amino acids. Germline CDR1 and CDR2: SGDLS and YYNGEE. The CDR3 DNA sequence: TGTGCCAGCAGCCCCACTGAGGGCACCGTAATGATCTCTTTTGGCTACACCTTC. This codes for CASSPTEGTVMISFGYTF.

The chain employs TRBV24-1 and TRBJ2-3; 10 bases are a match to TRBD2. Germline V gene sequence: CDR1 KGHDR, CDR2 SFDVKD. V lost 3 bases, J lost 2 bases, and 4 bases stayed unmatched. This CDR3 comprises 16 residues. The chain's CDR3 is CATSDGAGGYTDTQYF. Written as DNA, the CDR3 is TGTGCCACCAGTGATGGAGCGGGAGGGTACACAGATACGCAGTATTTT.

Details on this clonotype: This may be a read error: a much more frequent sequence differs by one nucleotide. The CDR3 protein is CDSSTDYEQYF. The CDR3 bases are TGTGACAGCAGTACCGATTACGAGCAGTACTTC. V gene TRBV6-5 combines with J gene TRBJ2-7; D call uncertain. Germline V gene sequence: CDR1 MNHEY, CDR2 SVGAGI. The CDR3 has 11 residues.

V gene TRBV7-2 combines with J gene TRBJ2-1; 11 bases agree with TRBD2. V was clipped by 5 bases and J by 7 bases; unmatched bases: 7. Germline V gene data show CDR1 as SGHTA and CDR2 as FQGNSA. CDR3 size: 15 residues. DNA of the CDR3: TGTGCCAGCAGCATAACTAGCGGGAGTAGTAATGAGCAGTTCTTC. It encodes CASSITSGSSNEQFF.

A few counts support this clonotype. This sequence joins TRBV20-1 and TRBJ2-2; TRBD2 might be the D (6 bases). With 2 bases removed from V and 5 bases from J, the gap between germline ends came to 21 bases. The CDR3 loop spans 17 amino acids. The germline V gene encodes CDR1 DFQATT and CDR2 SNEGSKA (reference sequence). The CDR3 reads CSARRTLAFRGTGELFF. In nucleotides, the CDR3 is TGCAGTGCTAGACGGACCTTAGCGTTTCGGGGGACCGGGGAGCTGTTTTTT.

This clonotype was detected many times. The gene calls are TRBV5-1 and TRBJ2-1, with TRBD1 matching 8 bases. V was pared by 0 bases and J by 4 bases, with 3 bases of the junction left unmatched. Germline V CDR1 and CDR2: SGHRS, YFSETQ. This CDR3 has 15 amino acids. In DNA, the CDR3 is TGCGCCAGCAGCTTGGGGCAGGGGGCATACAATGAGCAGTTCTTC. Its translation: CASSLGQGAYNEQFF.

The genes are TRBV5-1 and TRBJ2-5; D possibly corresponds to TRBD2 (5 bases). Germline CDR1 reads SGHRS; CDR2 reads YFSETQ. The germline V and J ends were trimmed by 4 bases and 0 bases, with 10 bases remaining between them. CDR3 length equals 14 residues. Here the CDR3 reads CASSRSGNQETQYF. The CDR3 DNA follows: TGCGCCAGCAGCCGCTCCGGGAACCAAGAGACCCAGTACTTC.

This rearrangement joins TRBV2 to TRBJ2-1; no reliable D call. Germline CDR1 SNHLY, CDR2 FYNNEI. Trimming shortened V by 3 bases and J by 8 bases, and 5 bases separated the two germline ends. The CDR3 has 11 amino acids. Here the CDR3 reads CASSDPDEQFF. In DNA, the CDR3 is TGTGCCAGCAGTGACCCGGATGAGCAGTTCTTC.

The CDR3 nucleotides read TGTGCCAGCGGGAGGGGGACTTCCACAGATACGCAGTATTTT. Translated: CASGRGTSTDTQYF. The V and J genes are TRBV6-2 or TRBV6-3 and TRBJ2-3, with a possible D match to TRBD2 (7 bases). Trimming shortened V by 8 bases and J by 2 bases, and 14 bases separated the two germline ends. The V gene's germline CDR1 is MNHEY and CDR2 SVGEGT. CDR3 length: 14 residues.

The chain recombines TRBV18 with TRBJ1-1; D is perhaps TRBD1 (5 bases). The CDR3 runs to 14 residues. Germline V gene data show CDR1 as KGHSH and CDR2 as LQKENI. V was pared by 0 bases and J by 7 bases, with 12 bases between. The CDR3 coding sequence is TGTGCCAGCTCACCACCGAATCAGGGTCTTGAAGCTTTCTTT. Amino acids: CASSPPNQGLEAFF.

This clonotype was seen only a few times. This sequence joins TRBV11-1 and TRBJ2-2; D is uncertain. The germline CDR1 and CDR2 sequences are SGHAT and FQDESV (reference sequence). This CDR3 is built from 11 residues. V lost 6 bases to trimming and J lost 5 bases, with 4 bases between them. CDR3 in amino acids: CASRSTGELFF. For the CDR3, the DNA is TGTGCCAGCAGGTCAACCGGGGAGCTGTTTTTT.

As to this clonotype: The final CDR3 position lacks the conserved phenylalanine or tryptophan, pointing to a likely read error. The chain is built from TRBV20-1 and TRBJ2-3, with 10 bases aligning to TRBD2. The trim removed 3 bases at V and 3 bases at J, leaving 9 bases unmatched. Germline lookup yields CDR1 DFQATT and CDR2 SNEGSKA (reference sequence). The CDR3 is 16 residues long. CDR3 sequence (DNA): TGCAGTGCTAGTAAAGCGGGAGGGCGTGGTACAGATACGCAGTATTAT. Translation gives CSASKAGGRGTDTQYY.

The rearrangement joins TRBV12-3 or TRBV12-4 to TRBJ2-7, with a possible D match to TRBD2 (5 bases). The length of the CDR3 is 17 residues. CDR3 in DNA: TGTACCCGCAGTTTTTCCGCGTTTGGCCAGCGGAAGGGCGAGCAGTACTTC. Its protein is CTRSFSAFGQRKGEQYF.

The chain recombines TRBV7-8 with TRBJ1-4; TRBD1 agrees at 7 bases. The trim removed 2 bases at V and 5 bases at J, leaving 8 bases unmatched. This CDR3 comprises 16 residues. CDR1 SGHVS and CDR2 FQNEAQ come from the germline V gene. CDR3 in amino acids: CASSLYPGQQNEKLFF. Here the CDR3 DNA reads TGTGCCAGCAGCTTATATCCGGGACAGCAAAATGAAAAACTGTTTTTT.

This rearrangement joins TRBV20-1 to TRBJ2-1; TRBD2 agrees at 13 bases. After removal of 6 bases from V and 8 bases from J, the junction contained 10 bases not matched to a gene. The CDR3 extends over 15 amino acids. Germline assignment: CDR1 DFQATT and CDR2 SNEGSKA (reference sequence). CDR3 sequence (DNA): TGCAGTGCAAACTCCGGACTAGCGGGAGCCGATGAGCAGTTCTTC. Translated: CSANSGLAGADEQFF.

This clonotype was picked up one time. The rearrangement links TRBV5-1 to TRBJ2-1, with TRBD2 as a possible D gene (6 bases). Germline loops: CDR1 SGHRS, CDR2 YFSETQ. Trimming removed 1 base from V and 7 bases from J, with 12 bases in between. The length of the CDR3 is 14 residues. This chain's CDR3 is CASSLIGTGNEQFF. In DNA, the CDR3 is TGCGCCAGCAGCTTGATCGGGACTGGGAATGAGCAGTTCTTC.

The gene calls are TRBV6-5 and TRBJ2-3; D is uncertain. V was trimmed by 6 bases and J by 8 bases, leaving 12 bases between them. CDR1 is MNHEY and CDR2 is SVGAGI in the germline V gene. This CDR3 contains 12 residues. The CDR3 coding sequence is TGTGCCAGCAGCTACGCCGGGCTTACGCAGTATTTT. Protein sequence: CASSYAGLTQYF.